This T cell receptor (beta chain) was sequenced for a study of T cell repertoires in cytomegalovirus infection. Study background: Used in the study were CMV epitopes, some recently identified and HLA-C-restricted, others well-studied and HLA-B-restricted. Shared public TCR beta signatures pointed to both CMV infection and a matching HLA type. General observations from the study: Summed frequency of public TCR beta families distinguished CMV carriers with the relevant HLA. The ex vivo response was dominated by HLA-C-restricted CMV-specific TCR beta clonotypes.

The CDR3 is 16 amino acids. Per germline, CDR1 SGHTA and CDR2 FQGNSA. V lost 5 bases to trimming and J lost 1 base, with 17 bases between them. TCRdb reprocessed the reads with MiXCR, giving one entry per CDR3 protein. The sample yields approximately 65,000 distinct CDR3 sequences, about 19% seen once. The sample holds a few counts of this clonotype. Its antigen is still unknown. The material sequenced was CD8+ T cells from cultured PBMCs, taken from culture after CMV antigen stimulation. The gene calls are TRBV7-2 and TRBJ2-5, with D tentatively TRBD1 (5 bases). This clonotype originated in a human donor in good health (CMV status not recorded). Some clones in this sample may be carry-over from other donors' samples. Here the CDR3 reads CASSPAADMSQETQYF. The CDR3 bases are TGTGCCAGCAGCCCAGCCGCGGACATGAGCCAAGAGACCCAGTACTTC.